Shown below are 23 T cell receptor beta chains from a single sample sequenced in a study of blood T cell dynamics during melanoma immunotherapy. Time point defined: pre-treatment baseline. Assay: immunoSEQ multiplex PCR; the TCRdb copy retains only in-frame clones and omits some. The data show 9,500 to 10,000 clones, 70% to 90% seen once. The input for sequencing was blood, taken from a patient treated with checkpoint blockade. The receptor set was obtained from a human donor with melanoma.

The CDR3 DNA is TGTGCCAGCAGCTATTTTAATCAGCCCCAGCATTTT. This codes for CASSYFNQPQHF. J is TRBJ1-5 and V is TRBV5-6; D unresolved. This CDR3 spans 12 amino acids. Germline-derived CDR1 and CDR2 are SGHDT and YYEEEE. Deletions cut 3 bases from V and 4 bases from J, with 5 bases between. The full variable domain, rest sourced from reference TRBV5-6 and TRBJ1-5, is DAGVTQSPTHLIKTRGQQVTLRCSPKSGHDTVSWYQQALGQGPQFIFQYYEEEERQRGNFPDRFSGHQFPNYSSELNVNALLLGDSALYLCASSYFNQPQHFGDGTRLSIL.

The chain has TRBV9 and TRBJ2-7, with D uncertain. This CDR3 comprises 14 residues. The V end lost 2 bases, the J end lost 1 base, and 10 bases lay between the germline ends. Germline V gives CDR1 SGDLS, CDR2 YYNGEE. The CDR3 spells CASSVQHQSYEQYF. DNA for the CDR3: TGTGCCAGCAGCGTCCAGCATCAATCCTACGAGCAGTACTTC.

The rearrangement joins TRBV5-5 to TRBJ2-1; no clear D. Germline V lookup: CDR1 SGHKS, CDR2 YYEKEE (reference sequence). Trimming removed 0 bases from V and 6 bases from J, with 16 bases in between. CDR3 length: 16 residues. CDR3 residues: CASSLGPLVRANEQFF. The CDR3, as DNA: TGTGCCAGCAGCTTGGGTCCCCTCGTTAGAGCCAATGAGCAGTTCTTC.

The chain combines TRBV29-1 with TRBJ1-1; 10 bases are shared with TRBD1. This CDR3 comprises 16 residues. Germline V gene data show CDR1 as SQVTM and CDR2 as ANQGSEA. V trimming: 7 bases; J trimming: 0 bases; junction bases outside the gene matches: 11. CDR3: CSALPRQGAVNTEAFF. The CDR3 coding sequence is TGCAGCGCCCTCCCACGACAGGGGGCGGTGAACACTGAAGCTTTCTTT.

CDR3 sequence reads: CASSRKSTGRTEAFF. The CDR3 DNA reads TGTGCCAGCAGCCGGAAATCGACAGGGAGGACTGAAGCTTTCTTT. This chain links TRBV11-2 with TRBJ1-1; the match to TRBD1 covers 7 bases. Germline trimming cut 5 bases from V and 5 bases from J; bases unmatched to any gene: 11. This CDR3 has 15 residues. Germline CDR1 and CDR2: SGHAT and FQNNGV.

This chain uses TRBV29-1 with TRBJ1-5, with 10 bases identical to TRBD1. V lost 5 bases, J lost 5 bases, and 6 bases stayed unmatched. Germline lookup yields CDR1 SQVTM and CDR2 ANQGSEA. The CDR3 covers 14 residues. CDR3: CSVSDRGAHQPQHF. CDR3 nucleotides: TGCAGCGTTTCGGACAGGGGGGCGCATCAGCCCCAGCATTTT.

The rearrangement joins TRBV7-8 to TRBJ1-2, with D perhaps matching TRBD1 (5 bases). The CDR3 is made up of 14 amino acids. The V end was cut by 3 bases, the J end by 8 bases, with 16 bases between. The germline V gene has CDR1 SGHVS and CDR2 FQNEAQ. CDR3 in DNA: TGTGCCAGCAGCTTGGACACCGAGTCGGGCGGCTACACCTTC. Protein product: CASSLDTESGGYTF.

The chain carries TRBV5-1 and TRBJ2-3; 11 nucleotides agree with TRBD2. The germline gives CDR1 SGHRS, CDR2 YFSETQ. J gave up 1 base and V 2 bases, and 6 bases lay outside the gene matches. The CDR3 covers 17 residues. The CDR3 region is CASSLIAGGQGTDTQYF. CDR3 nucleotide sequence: TGCGCCAGCAGCTTAATAGCGGGGGGGCAGGGCACAGATACGCAGTATTTT.

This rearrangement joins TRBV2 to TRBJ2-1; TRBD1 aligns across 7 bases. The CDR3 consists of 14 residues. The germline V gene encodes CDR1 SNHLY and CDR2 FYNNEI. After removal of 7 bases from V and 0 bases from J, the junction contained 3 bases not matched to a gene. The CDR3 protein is CASMGQSSYNEQFF. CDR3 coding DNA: TGTGCCAGCATGGGACAGAGCTCCTACAATGAGCAGTTCTTC. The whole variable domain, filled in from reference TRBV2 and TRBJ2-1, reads EPEVTQTPSHQVTQMGQEVILRCVPISNHLYFYWYRQILGQKVEFLVSFYNNEISEKSEIFDDQFSVERPDGSNFTLKIRSTKLEDSAMYFCASMGQSSYNEQFFGPGTRLTVL.

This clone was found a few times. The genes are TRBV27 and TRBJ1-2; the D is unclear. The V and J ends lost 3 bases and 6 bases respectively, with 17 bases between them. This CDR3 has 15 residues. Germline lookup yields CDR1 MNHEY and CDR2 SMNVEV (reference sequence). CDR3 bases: TGTGCCAGCAGTTTCGAGATGGCCGCCGCTGATGGCTACACCTTC. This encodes CASSFEMAAADGYTF.

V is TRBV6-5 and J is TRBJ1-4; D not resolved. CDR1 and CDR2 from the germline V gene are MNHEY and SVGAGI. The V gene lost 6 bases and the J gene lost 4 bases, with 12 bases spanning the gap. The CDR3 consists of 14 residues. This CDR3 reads CASRPVQLNEKLFF. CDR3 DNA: TGTGCCAGCAGACCCGTACAGCTTAATGAAAAACTGTTTTTT.

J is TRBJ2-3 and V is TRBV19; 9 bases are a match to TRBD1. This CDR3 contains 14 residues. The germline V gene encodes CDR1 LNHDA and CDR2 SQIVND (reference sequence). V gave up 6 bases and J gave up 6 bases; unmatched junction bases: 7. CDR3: CASRRGTGMDTQYF. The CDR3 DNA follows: TGTGCCAGTAGGCGGGGGACAGGGATGGATACGCAGTATTTT.

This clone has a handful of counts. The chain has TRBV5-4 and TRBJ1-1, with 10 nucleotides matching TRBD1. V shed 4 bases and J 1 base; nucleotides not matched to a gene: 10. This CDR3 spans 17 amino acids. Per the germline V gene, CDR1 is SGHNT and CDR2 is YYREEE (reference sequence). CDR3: CASSPYDRGRGNTEAFF. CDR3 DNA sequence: TGTGCCAGCAGCCCGTACGACAGGGGGCGAGGGAACACTGAAGCTTTCTTT. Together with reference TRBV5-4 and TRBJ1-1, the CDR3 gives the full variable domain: ETGVTQSPTHLIKTRGQQVTLRCSSQSGHNTVSWYQQALGQGPQFIFQYYREEENGRGNFPPRFSGLQFPNYSSELNVNALELDDSALYLCASSPYDRGRGNTEAFFGQGTRLTVV.

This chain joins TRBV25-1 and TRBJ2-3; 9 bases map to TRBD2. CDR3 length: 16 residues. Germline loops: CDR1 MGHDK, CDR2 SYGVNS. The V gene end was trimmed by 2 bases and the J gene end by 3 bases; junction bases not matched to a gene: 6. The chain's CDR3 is CASSEPLAGRTDTQYF. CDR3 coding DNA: TGTGCCAGCAGTGAACCTCTAGCGGGGAGAACAGATACGCAGTATTTT.

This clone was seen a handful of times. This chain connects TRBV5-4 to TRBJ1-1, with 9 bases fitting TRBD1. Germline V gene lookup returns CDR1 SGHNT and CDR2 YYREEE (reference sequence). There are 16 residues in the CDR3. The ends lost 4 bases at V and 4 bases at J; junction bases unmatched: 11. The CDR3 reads CASSPGTGNLITEAFF. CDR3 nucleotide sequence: TGTGCCAGCAGCCCCGGGACAGGGAATTTGATCACTGAAGCTTTCTTT.

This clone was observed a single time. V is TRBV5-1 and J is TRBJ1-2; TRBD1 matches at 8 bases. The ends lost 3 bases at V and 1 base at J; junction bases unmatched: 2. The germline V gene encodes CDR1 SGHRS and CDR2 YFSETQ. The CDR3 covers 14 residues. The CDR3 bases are TGCGCCAGCAGCTCAGGGGGCGATAACTATGGCTACACCTTC. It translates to CASSSGGDNYGYTF.

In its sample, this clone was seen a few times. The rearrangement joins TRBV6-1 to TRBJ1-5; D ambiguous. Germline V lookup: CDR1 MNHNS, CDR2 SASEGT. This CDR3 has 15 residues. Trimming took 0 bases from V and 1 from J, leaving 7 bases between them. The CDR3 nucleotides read TGTGCCAGCAGTGAAGCAGGAGGAAGCAATCAGCCCCAGCATTTT. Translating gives CASSEAGGSNQPQHF.

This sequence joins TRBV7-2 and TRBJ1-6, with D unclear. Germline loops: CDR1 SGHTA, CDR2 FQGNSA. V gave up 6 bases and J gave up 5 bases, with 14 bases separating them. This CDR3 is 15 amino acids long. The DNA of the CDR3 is TGTGCCAGCAGGCAAAACTCTAGGGATAATTCACCCCTCCACTTT. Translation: CASRQNSRDNSPLHF.

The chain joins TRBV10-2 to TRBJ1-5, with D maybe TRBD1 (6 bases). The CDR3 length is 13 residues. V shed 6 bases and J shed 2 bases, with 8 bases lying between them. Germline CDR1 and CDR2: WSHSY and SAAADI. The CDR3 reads CASRGGGNQPQHF. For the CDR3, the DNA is TGCGCCAGCAGAGGGGGTGGCAATCAGCCCCAGCATTTT.

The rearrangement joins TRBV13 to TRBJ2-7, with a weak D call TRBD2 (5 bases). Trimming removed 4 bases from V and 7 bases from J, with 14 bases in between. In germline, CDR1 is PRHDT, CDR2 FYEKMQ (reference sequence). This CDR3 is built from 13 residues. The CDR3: CASSSGPSGEQYF. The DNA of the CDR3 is TGTGCCAGCAGCTCAGGACCCTCGGGGGAGCAGTACTTC. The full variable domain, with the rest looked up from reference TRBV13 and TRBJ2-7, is AAGVIQSPRHLIKEKRETATLKCYPIPRHDTVYWYQQGPGQDPQFLISFYEKMQSDKGSIPDRFSAQQFSDYHSELNMSSLELGDSALYFCASSSGPSGEQYFGPGTRLTVT.

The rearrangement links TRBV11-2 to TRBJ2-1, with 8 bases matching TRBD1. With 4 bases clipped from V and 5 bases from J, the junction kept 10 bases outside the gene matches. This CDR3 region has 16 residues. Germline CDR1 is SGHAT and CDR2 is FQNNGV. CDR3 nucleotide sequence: TGTGCCAGCAGCTGGGGGGACAGGAGATATCACAATGAGCAGTTCTTC. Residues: CASSWGDRRYHNEQFF.

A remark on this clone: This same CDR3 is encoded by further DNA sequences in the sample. The CDR3 bases are TGTGCCAGCAGCTTAGAGGGCCCCTTATACACCGGGGAGCTGTTTTTT. Translation gives CASSLEGPLYTGELFF. The rearrangement joins TRBV7-9 to TRBJ2-2, with unresolved D. The CDR3 spans 16 residues. Trimming pared 1 base from V and 3 bases from J, leaving 12 bases between. Germline V gene sequence: CDR1 SEHNR, CDR2 FQNEAQ (reference sequence).

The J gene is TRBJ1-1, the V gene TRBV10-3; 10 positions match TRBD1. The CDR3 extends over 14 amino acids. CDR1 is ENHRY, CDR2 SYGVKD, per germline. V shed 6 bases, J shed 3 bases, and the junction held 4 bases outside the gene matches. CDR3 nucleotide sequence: TGTGCCATCAGCAGGGGGACAGGGGACACTGAAGCTTTCTTT. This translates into CAISRGTGDTEAFF.